This T cell receptor beta chain derives from a study of blood T cell repertoires in COVID-19 (dated by TCRdb to about 2020). Context from the whole study: Samples covering the acute and convalescent phases of COVID-19 were provided by collaborators in the United States, Italy and Spain. The samples were drawn from two sources: the first 160 participants of the ongoing ImmuneRACE study, and over 950 subjects contributed by 6 global collaborators. Where available, HLA class I and class II types were taken from metadata supplied by the sample provider and were not determined by assay-based typing. The material from the prospective study consisted of cDNA or gDNA derived from T cells, B-cell-depleted T cells, or PBMCs. The repertoires were made available in a free public database intended to serve as a resource for research on the immune response to SARS-CoV-2. The sample metadata nearly always contained a de-identified subject ID, COVID-19 status, age in years and sex. Deeply sampled blood TCRbeta repertoires from subjects exposed to, actively infected with, or recovered from COVID-19 were included in the dataset. The paper as a whole reports these results and caveats: Clinical and demographic metadata were provided uncurated, with the amount varying by source and participant.

Trimming accounts for 5 bases at V and 3 bases at J, while the number of junction bases matched to no gene is 4. From the cysteine through the phenylalanine, the CDR3 covers 13 amino acids. Only CDR3 DNA is held: 39 bases, read in frame from base 1. CDR1 and CDR2 are read off the germline V gene as LGHNT and FRNRAP. Comments on this clone: It lacks a known antigen. Base qualities are not at hand, and no much larger clone is one base apart.

Collaborating institutions collected whole blood in K2EDTA tubes following their own protocols. For TCRbeta analysis, collaborators shipped samples in one of three forms: frozen whole blood, isolated PBMCs, or DNA extracted from either of those sample types. The immunoSEQ Assay, a bias-controlled multiplex PCR, was used to amplify TCRbeta CDR3 regions from genomic DNA. The paper's processing steps were these. The number of nucleated cells in each sample was estimated from the amplification of reference gene primers within the assay. To quantify the absolute abundance of each unique TCRbeta CDR3 rearrangement, sequence reads were collapsed and filtered. For each sample, productive Simpson clonality was calculated as the square root of Simpson's diversity index over productive rearrangements. TCRdb mirrors the immuneACCESS table, restricted to in-frame sequences. Some clones are absent from its copies; in checked studies, under half trace to an unresolved V gene, and the reason for the others is unknown. The V and J calls and clone size are taken from that table; D and trimming were inferred from the DNA. This sample has roughly 150,000 clones in its table, and 75% to 85% of those were observed once. About 7.8% of the sample comes from the top ten.

This clonotype was obtained from a woman aged 45-60 years in a cohort sampled during active or convalescent COVID-19. The sample comprised peripheral blood. The chain couples TRBV12-5 to TRBJ2-7; the junction holds 7 bases that match TRBD2. The CDR3 protein is CASGGGVLYEQYF. The DNA reads TGTGCTAGTGGTGGGGGGGTCCTCTACGAGCAGTACTTC.